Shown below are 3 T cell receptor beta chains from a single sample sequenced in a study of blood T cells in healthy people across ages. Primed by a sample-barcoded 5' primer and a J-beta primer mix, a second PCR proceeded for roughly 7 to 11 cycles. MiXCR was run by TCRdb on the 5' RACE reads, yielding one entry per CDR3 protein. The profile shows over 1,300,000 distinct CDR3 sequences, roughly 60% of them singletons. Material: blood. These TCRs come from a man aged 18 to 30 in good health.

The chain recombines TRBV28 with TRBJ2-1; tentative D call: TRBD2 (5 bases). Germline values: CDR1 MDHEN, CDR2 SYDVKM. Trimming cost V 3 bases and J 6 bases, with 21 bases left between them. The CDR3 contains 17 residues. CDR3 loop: CASSFPPRLGVFNEQFF. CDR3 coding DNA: TGTGCCAGCAGTTTTCCACCCAGGTTGGGAGTCTTCAATGAGCAGTTCTTC.

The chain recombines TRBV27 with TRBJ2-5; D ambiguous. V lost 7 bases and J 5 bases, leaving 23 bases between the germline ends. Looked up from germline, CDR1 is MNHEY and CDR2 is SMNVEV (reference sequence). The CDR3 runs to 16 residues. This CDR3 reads CASKPSGGVTSETQYF. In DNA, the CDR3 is TGTGCCAGCAAGCCGTCTGGCGGTGTAACTTCCGAGACCCAGTACTTC.

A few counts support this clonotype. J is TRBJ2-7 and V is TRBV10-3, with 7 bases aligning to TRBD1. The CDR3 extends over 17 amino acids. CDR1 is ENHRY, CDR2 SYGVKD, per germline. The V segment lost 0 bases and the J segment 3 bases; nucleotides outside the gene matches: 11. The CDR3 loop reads CAISESTNRDRYYEQYF. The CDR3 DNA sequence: TGTGCCATCAGTGAGTCCACTAATAGGGACAGATACTACGAGCAGTACTTC.